These 23 T cell receptor beta chains originate from one sample sequenced in a study of blood T cell repertoires in COVID-19. Assay used: immunoSEQ multiplex PCR; TCRdb lists only in-frame clones, some missing. The sample lists 200,000 to 250,000 clones, just over 85% seen once, with 1.5% in the top ten. Sequenced sample: peripheral blood. The receptors were sampled from a man aged 18 to 29 with active or convalescent COVID-19.

The V call is TRBV18, the J call TRBJ2-1; TRBD1 matches at 8 bases. The V gene's germline CDR1 is KGHSH and CDR2 LQKENI. This CDR3 spans 16 amino acids. V dropped 2 bases and J dropped 5; count of bases not matched to a gene: 8. CDR3 DNA sequence: TGTGCCAGCTCACCAACGGATTGGACAGGGAACAATGAGCAGTTCTTC. Protein sequence: CASSPTDWTGNNEQFF.

The chain couples TRBV6-5 to TRBJ2-3, with D uncertain. Germline assignment: CDR1 MNHEY and CDR2 SVGAGI. The V end was cut by 6 bases, the J end by 0 bases, with 7 bases between. The length of the CDR3 is 13 residues. The DNA of the CDR3 is TGTGCCAGCAGGACACTTAGCACAGATACGCAGTATTTT. Translated: CASRTLSTDTQYF.

J is TRBJ1-2 and V is TRBV30; D is possibly TRBD1 (5 bases). Trimming removed 3 bases at V and 4 bases at J, with 21 bases between. There are 16 residues in the CDR3. CDR1 GTSNPN and CDR2 SVGIG come from the germline V gene (reference sequence). CDR3 sequence (DNA): TGTGCCTGGAGCGCGAGAGGGACTCTCGTAGGCTATGGCTACACCTTC. It is translated as CAWSARGTLVGYGYTF. The full variable domain, in which reference TRBV30 and TRBJ1-2 provide the parts outside the CDR3, is SQTIHQWPATLVQPVGSPLSLECTVEGTSNPNLYWYRQAAGRGLQLLFYSVGIGQISSEVPQNLSASRPQDRQFILSSKKLLLSDSGFYLCAWSARGTLVGYGYTFGSGTRLTVV.

CDR3 in DNA: TGCAGCGCTGGACAGGGTGAAGCTTTCTTT. Translation: CSAGQGEAFF. This chain joins TRBV29-1 and TRBJ1-1, with 8 bases that match TRBD1. After removal of 7 bases from V and 7 bases from J, the junction contained 2 bases not matched to a gene. The CDR3 extends over 10 amino acids. CDR1 SQVTM and CDR2 ANQGSEA come from the germline V gene.

The V call is TRBV29-1, the J call TRBJ2-5; weak D call: TRBD2 (6 bases). The germline CDR1 and CDR2 sequences are SQVTM and ANQGSEA. V lost 3 bases to trimming and J lost 4 bases, with 15 bases between them. The CDR3 spans 14 residues. The CDR3 loop is CSVDGRVEGETQYF. DNA of the CDR3: TGCAGCGTTGACGGCAGGGTGGAGGGAGAGACCCAGTACTTC.

The CDR3 protein is CASSPPRGRGYEQYF. The CDR3 DNA is TGTGCCAGCAGCCCGCCCAGGGGGCGGGGGTACGAGCAGTACTTC. This chain links TRBV5-4 with TRBJ2-7; D is perhaps TRBD1 (8 bases). The CDR3 is 15 residues long. V was cut by 4 bases and J by 4 bases, with 18 bases left in between. Germline CDR1 reads SGHNT; CDR2 reads YYREEE (reference sequence). Full variable domain (rest looked up from reference TRBV5-4 and TRBJ2-7): ETGVTQSPTHLIKTRGQQVTLRCSSQSGHNTVSWYQQALGQGPQFIFQYYREEENGRGNFPPRFSGLQFPNYSSELNVNALELDDSALYLCASSPPRGRGYEQYFGPGTRLTVT.

The chain uses TRBV7-9 and TRBJ2-1, with D unresolved. The V and J ends lost 2 bases and 9 bases respectively, with 11 bases between them. The CDR3 has 13 amino acids. The germline V gene encodes CDR1 SEHNR and CDR2 FQNEAQ (reference sequence). In DNA form, the CDR3 reads TGTGCCAGCAGCTTACAGGCTACCGGTGAGCAGTTCTTC. It specifies CASSLQATGEQFF.

The gene calls are TRBV19 and TRBJ1-1, with a possible D match to TRBD1 (5 bases). There are 14 residues in the CDR3. The V end was cut by 7 bases, the J end by 5 bases, with 17 bases between. Germline-derived CDR1 and CDR2 are LNHDA and SQIVND (reference sequence). In nucleotides, the CDR3 is TGTGCCAGTACCCCCCTCCAGGGAGGGACTGAAGCTTTCTTT. It specifies CASTPLQGGTEAFF.

The chain joins TRBV27 to TRBJ1-2; the match to TRBD1 covers 7 bases. Germline CDR1 and CDR2: MNHEY and SMNVEV (reference sequence). The V gene end was trimmed by 6 bases and the J gene end by 5 bases; junction bases not matched to a gene: 12. This CDR3 is 15 amino acids long. The CDR3: CASSSNRGPRYGYTF. Written as DNA, the CDR3 is TGTGCCAGCAGCTCAAACAGGGGCCCTCGGTATGGCTACACCTTC.

The genes are TRBV9 and TRBJ2-3, with TRBD2 as a possible D gene (5 bases). CDR1 and CDR2 (germline): SGDLS, YYNGEE. The CDR3 has 15 residues. V was pared by 0 bases and J by 8 bases, with 16 bases between. CDR3 loop: CASSVAELGSGTQYF. The CDR3 nucleotides read TGTGCCAGCAGCGTAGCGGAACTAGGTTCAGGTACGCAGTATTTT.

The CDR3 spells CASTTLPSGSYEQYF. The CDR3 DNA is TGCGCCAGCACCACCCTCCCTAGCGGGAGCTACGAGCAGTACTTC. This chain connects TRBV5-1 to TRBJ2-7; 10 nucleotides agree with TRBD2. Per germline, CDR1 SGHRS and CDR2 YFSETQ. V shed 6 bases, J shed 3 bases, and the junction held 9 bases outside the gene matches. CDR3 length equals 15 residues. Combining the CDR3 with reference TRBV5-1 and TRBJ2-7 gives the whole variable domain KAGVTQTPRYLIKTRGQQVTLSCSPISGHRSVSWYQQTPGQGLQFLFEYFSETQRNKGNFPGRFSGRQFSNSRSEMNVSTLELGDSALYLCASTTLPSGSYEQYFGPGTRLTVT.

The rearrangement uses TRBV5-1 and TRBJ2-3, with 12 bases matching TRBD1. CDR1 is SGHRS and CDR2 is YFSETQ in the germline V gene. The CDR3 is 16 amino acids. The J segment lost 1 base and the V segment lost 3 bases, leaving 3 bases of the junction unmatched. The CDR3 DNA sequence: TGCGCCAGCAGCTCCGGGACAGGGGGCGGCACAGATACGCAGTATTTT. Translating gives CASSSGTGGGTDTQYF.

This chain links TRBV27 with TRBJ1-1; a possible D gene is TRBD1 (6 bases). Trimming took off 6 bases at V and 2 bases at J, with 13 bases between the two ends. The germline CDR1 and CDR2 sequences are MNHEY and SMNVEV (reference sequence). The CDR3 totals 14 residues. As DNA, the CDR3 is TGTGCCAGCAGGGTGACAGGCATAAACACTGAAGCTTTCTTT. Residues: CASRVTGINTEAFF.

The V and J genes are TRBV7-2 and TRBJ2-5, with 7 bases aligning to TRBD1. CDR3 length: 15 residues. Trimming at V came to 5 bases and at J to 5 bases, leaving 11 bases not matched to a gene. CDR1 SGHTA and CDR2 FQGNSA come from the germline V gene. DNA of the CDR3: TGTGCCAGCAGCCACGACAGGGCGTCGGGGGAGACCCAGTACTTC. This gives the protein CASSHDRASGETQYF. The full variable domain, in which reference TRBV7-2 and TRBJ2-5 provide the parts outside the CDR3, is GAGVSQSPSNKVTEKGKDVELRCDPISGHTALYWYRQSLGQGLEFLIYFQGNSAPDKSGLPSDRFSAERTGGSVSTLTIQRTQQEDSAVYLCASSHDRASGETQYFGPGTRLLVL.

The CDR3 DNA is TGTGCCAGCAGTTACTCGTCGAGTCTAGAAGCTTTCTTT. This encodes CASSYSSSLEAFF. V gene TRBV6-5 combines with J gene TRBJ1-1, with D uncertain. This CDR3 comprises 13 residues. Per germline, CDR1 MNHEY and CDR2 SVGAGI. The V end was cut by 0 bases, the J end by 8 bases, with 10 bases between.

This clone was picked up a small number of times. This chain connects TRBV5-1 to TRBJ2-1; TRBD1 agrees at 9 bases. V shed 1 base, J shed 8 bases, and the junction held 4 bases outside the gene matches. In germline, CDR1 is SGHRS, CDR2 YFSETQ. This CDR3 has 14 amino acids. CDR3 sequence: CASSLTGGDHEQFF. The CDR3 DNA reads TGCGCCAGCAGCTTGACAGGGGGCGACCATGAGCAGTTCTTC.

The V gene is TRBV5-6, the J gene TRBJ1-1, with 8 bases matching TRBD1. Germline CDR1 and CDR2: SGHDT and YYEEEE. V shed 3 bases, J shed 6 bases, and the junction held 4 bases outside the gene matches. CDR3 length equals 13 residues. CDR3 region: CASSWTGRAEAFF. DNA for the CDR3: TGTGCCAGCAGCTGGACAGGGAGGGCTGAAGCTTTCTTT.

The chain carries TRBV7-9 and TRBJ2-5; TRBD1 might be the D (6 bases). Germline CDR1 and CDR2: SEHNR and FQNEAQ (reference sequence). Trimming removed 1 base from V and 6 bases from J, with 18 bases in between. CDR3 size: 16 residues. CDR3 in amino acids: CASSLGEMGRGKTQYF. DNA for the CDR3: TGTGCCAGCAGCTTAGGGGAGATGGGCAGGGGAAAGACCCAGTACTTC. The entire variable domain, with the rest obtained from reference TRBV7-9 and TRBJ2-5, is as follows: DTGVSQNPRHKITKRGQNVTFRCDPISEHNRLYWYRQTLGQGPEFLTYFQNEAQLEKSRLLSDRFSAERPKGSFSTLEIQRTEQGDSAMYLCASSLGEMGRGKTQYFGPGTRLLVL.

CDR3 coding DNA: TGTGCCAGCAGTTACTCGGAAGGGAGAAGCTACAATGAGCAGTTCTTC. The encoded protein is CASSYSEGRSYNEQFF. The chain employs TRBV6-5 and TRBJ2-1; D possibly corresponds to TRBD2 (5 bases). The CDR3 contains 16 residues. V lost 0 bases and J 3 bases, leaving 12 bases between the germline ends. Germline assignment: CDR1 MNHEY and CDR2 SVGAGI.

The CDR3 nucleotides are TGTGCCAGCAGCTCCACCACTGCGCAGTACTTC. Amino acids: CASSSTTAQYF. The V and J genes are TRBV11-2 and TRBJ2-7; unclear D gene. V shed 4 bases and J shed 9 bases, with 10 bases lying between them. This CDR3 comprises 11 residues. The V gene's germline CDR1 is SGHAT and CDR2 FQNNGV.

This chain links TRBV28 with TRBJ2-7; tentative D call: TRBD1 (6 bases). Looked up from germline, CDR1 is MDHEN and CDR2 is SYDVKM. CDR3 length equals 12 residues. V lost 5 bases and J 7 bases, leaving 12 bases between the germline ends. The CDR3 DNA reads as TGTGCCAGCAGTCAGGGGCCTGGGGAGCAGTACTTC. Translated: CASSQGPGEQYF.

The gene calls are TRBV6-5 and TRBJ1-1, with TRBD1 identical over 7 bases. V gave up 7 bases and J gave up 5 bases; unmatched junction bases: 7. The CDR3 totals 13 residues. CDR1 and CDR2 (germline): MNHEY, SVGAGI. In DNA form, the CDR3 reads TGTGCCAGCATGCGAATACAGGGGACTGAAGCTTTCTTT. Amino acids: CASMRIQGTEAFF.

The CDR3 DNA reads as TGTGCCAGCAGGGAGGAGACTAGCGGGAGAGGAAATGAGCAGTTCTTC. It codes for CASREETSGRGNEQFF. The rearrangement joins TRBV2 to TRBJ2-1; 12 positions match TRBD2. The CDR3 runs 16 residues. With 6 bases clipped from V and 7 bases from J, the junction kept 10 bases outside the gene matches. Germline loops: CDR1 SNHLY, CDR2 FYNNEI.